This TCR beta chain came from a study of monozygotic twins with inflammatory bowel disease. As for this clonotype: What it recognizes is unknown.

The team made cDNA by running eight separate reactions for each sample. TCRdb re-called the 5' RACE reads; one entry per CDR3 protein, DNA not given. The listing contains about 420,000 distinct CDR3 sequences. Study-wide results and caveats: Data gave no support to a single strong signal or clonotype associated with IBD.

Blood, around 2.6 ml, was drawn per donor. The CDR3 totals 15 residues. Per germline, CDR1 SGHVS and CDR2 FNYEAQ. The rearrangement uses TRBV7-6 and TRBJ1-1; as DNA is missing, the TRBD1 call by TCRdb cannot be tested. This receptor was taken from a human donor with ulcerative colitis or Crohn's disease, or a healthy co-twin of an affected twin (not recorded which). Specimen: blood. CDR3 region: CASSLVGQGNTEAFF.